This T cell receptor beta chain was retrieved from a study of blood T cell repertoires in COVID-19. Original data processing: Cell counts per sample came from amplifying reference gene primers. Using immunoSEQ multiplex PCR, the repertoire was profiled, and TCRdb retains in-frame clones only, with some absent. V, J and clone size reflect that table, while D and trimming were determined from the DNA. The sample includes around 450,000 clones, approximately 90% of them seen just once. Adults between about 18 and 95 years of age took part from approximately 24 US areas. Categorization into cohorts depended on clinical history that participants reported. The sample comprised PBMCs or T cells enriched from blood (not recorded which). The TCR was taken from a woman younger than 35 who had recovered from COVID-19.

The CDR3, as DNA: TGTGCCAGCAGTTTTTCCTCCGATTCACCCCTCCACTTT. Its protein product is CASSFSSDSPLHF. V gene TRBV27 combines with J gene TRBJ1-6; no reliable D call. V dropped 3 bases and J dropped 8 bases, with 8 bases sitting between them. The CDR3 extends over 13 amino acids. Germline values: CDR1 MNHEY, CDR2 SMNVEV (reference sequence).